The 4 T cell receptor beta chains in this list originate from one sample, sequenced in a study of OX40 agonist ivuxolimab in advanced cancers. Library preparation was by the immunoSEQ multiplex PCR assay. As stored in TCRdb, this immuneACCESS dataset retains in-frame rearrangements with V and J assigned. A fraction of the clones does not appear; measured against another copy, unresolved V genes explain less than half of the discrepancy, and the remainder lacks a known reason. This sample has some 70,000 clones in its table, and roughly nine tenths of those were observed once. About 1% of the sample rests with the top ten. The sample was CD4+ or CD8+ T cells sorted from blood, taken in a trial of the OX40 agonist ivuxolimab. The receptors come from an adult with an advanced solid tumor such as melanoma, head and neck, liver or kidney cancer.

The V gene is TRBV6-4, the J gene TRBJ2-1; TRBD2 matches 8 bases. Germline CDR1 MRHNA, CDR2 SNTAGT. This CDR3 contains 15 residues. The trim removed 8 bases at V and 4 bases at J, leaving 10 bases unmatched. CDR3 nucleotide sequence: TGTGCCAGCCGCGAATTTAGCGGGACTTACAATGAGCAGTTCTTC. As protein: CASREFSGTYNEQFF.

This sequence joins TRBV7-9 and TRBJ2-3; 10 bases fit TRBD2. The V segment lost 4 bases and the J segment 7 bases; nucleotides outside the gene matches: 11. Germline lookup yields CDR1 SEHNR and CDR2 FQNEAQ (reference sequence). The CDR3 has 16 amino acids. As DNA, the CDR3 is TGTGCCAGCAGCTCCCAGGGGGGACTAGCGTTACATACGCAGTATTTT. Its translation: CASSSQGGLALHTQYF.

The rearrangement joins TRBV18 to TRBJ2-7; D not certain. The CDR3 contains 14 residues. Germline V gene lookup returns CDR1 KGHSH and CDR2 LQKENI. Trimming left V 1 base short and J 3 bases short, with 10 bases between. The CDR3 DNA follows: TGTGCCAGCTCACCACAGGGTATTTACTACGAGCAGTACTTC. Amino acid sequence: CASSPQGIYYEQYF.

The V and J genes are TRBV28 and TRBJ2-7; tentatively, D is TRBD2 (6 bases). There are 17 residues in the CDR3. Trimming removed 5 bases at V and 2 bases at J, with 22 bases between. Germline CDR1 MDHEN, CDR2 SYDVKM. DNA of the CDR3: TGTGCCAGCAGTAGGGCCCCGGTGGGGAGGCGCACCTACGAGCAGTACTTC. It specifies CASSRAPVGRRTYEQYF.